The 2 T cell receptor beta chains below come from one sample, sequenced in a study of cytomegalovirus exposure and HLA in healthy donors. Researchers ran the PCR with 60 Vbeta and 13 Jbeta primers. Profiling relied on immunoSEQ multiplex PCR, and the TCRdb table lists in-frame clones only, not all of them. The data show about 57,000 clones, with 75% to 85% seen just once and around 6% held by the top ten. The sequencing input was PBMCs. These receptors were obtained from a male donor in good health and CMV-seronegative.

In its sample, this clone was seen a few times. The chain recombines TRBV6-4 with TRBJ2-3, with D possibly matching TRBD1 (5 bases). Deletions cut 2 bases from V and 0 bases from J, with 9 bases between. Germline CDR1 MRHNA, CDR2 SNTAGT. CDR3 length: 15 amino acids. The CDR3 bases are TGTGCCAGCAGTGACGGGGCATCTAGCACAGATACGCAGTATTTT. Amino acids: CASSDGASSTDTQYF.

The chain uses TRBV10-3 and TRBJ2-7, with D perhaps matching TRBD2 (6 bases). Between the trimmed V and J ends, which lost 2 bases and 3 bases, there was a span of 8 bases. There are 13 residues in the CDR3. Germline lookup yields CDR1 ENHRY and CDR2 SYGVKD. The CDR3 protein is CAISETAGYEQYF. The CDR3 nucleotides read TGTGCCATCAGTGAGACAGCGGGCTACGAGCAGTACTTC.